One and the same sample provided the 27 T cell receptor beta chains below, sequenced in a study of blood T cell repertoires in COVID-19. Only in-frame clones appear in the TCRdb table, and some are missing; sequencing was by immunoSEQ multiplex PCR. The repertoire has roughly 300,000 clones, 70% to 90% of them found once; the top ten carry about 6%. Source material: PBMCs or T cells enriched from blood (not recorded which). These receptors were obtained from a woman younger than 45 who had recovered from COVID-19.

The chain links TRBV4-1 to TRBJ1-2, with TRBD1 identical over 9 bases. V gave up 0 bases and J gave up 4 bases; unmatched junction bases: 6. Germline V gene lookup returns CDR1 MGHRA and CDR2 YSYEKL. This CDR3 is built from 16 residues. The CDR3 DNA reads TGCGCCAGCAGCCAAGACCACAGGGGGCGCACCTATGGCTACACCTTC. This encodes CASSQDHRGRTYGYTF.

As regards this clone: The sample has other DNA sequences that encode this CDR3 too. The CDR3 is CASSVAGDTEAFF. CDR3 bases: TGTGCCAGCAGCGTAGCAGGTGACACTGAAGCTTTCTTT. The chain uses TRBV9 and TRBJ1-1; D uncertain. V was trimmed by 0 bases and J by 3 bases, leaving 6 bases between them. This CDR3 is 13 amino acids long. The germline gives CDR1 SGDLS, CDR2 YYNGEE.

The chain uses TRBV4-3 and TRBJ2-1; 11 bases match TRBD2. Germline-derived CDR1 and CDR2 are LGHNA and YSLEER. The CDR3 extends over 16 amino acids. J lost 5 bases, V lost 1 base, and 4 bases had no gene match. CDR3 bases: TGCGCCAGCAGCCAAGGGACTAGCGGGCCCCACAATGAGCAGTTCTTC. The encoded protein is CASSQGTSGPHNEQFF.

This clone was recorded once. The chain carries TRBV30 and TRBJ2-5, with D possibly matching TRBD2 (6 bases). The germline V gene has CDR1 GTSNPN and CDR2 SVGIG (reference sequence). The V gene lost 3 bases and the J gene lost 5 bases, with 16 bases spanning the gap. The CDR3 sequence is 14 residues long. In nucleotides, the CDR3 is TGTGCCTGGAGAATGACCAGTCGGGGGGAGACCCAGTACTTC. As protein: CAWRMTSRGETQYF.

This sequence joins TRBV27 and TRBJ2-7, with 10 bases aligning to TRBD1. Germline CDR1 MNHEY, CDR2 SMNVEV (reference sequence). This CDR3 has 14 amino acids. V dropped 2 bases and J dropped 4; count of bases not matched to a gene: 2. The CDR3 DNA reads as TGTGCCAGCAGTTTAAGGACAGGGGGGTACGAGCAGTACTTC. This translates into CASSLRTGGYEQYF.

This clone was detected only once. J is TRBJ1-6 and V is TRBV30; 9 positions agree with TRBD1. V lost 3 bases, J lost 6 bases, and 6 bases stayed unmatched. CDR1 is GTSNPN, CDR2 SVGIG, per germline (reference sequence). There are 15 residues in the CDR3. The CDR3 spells CAWRGDRGANSPLHF. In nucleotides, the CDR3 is TGTGCCTGGAGGGGAGACAGGGGGGCTAATTCACCCCTCCACTTT.

CDR3 bases: TGTGCCAGCAGGCCTCGGGGGGCCACCGGGGAGCTGTTTTTT. Protein sequence: CASRPRGATGELFF. J is TRBJ2-2 and V is TRBV5-6; possible D gene TRBD2, 7 bases. Germline V gene lookup returns CDR1 SGHDT and CDR2 YYEEEE. Trimming stripped 5 bases from V and 4 bases from J, with 12 bases between. The CDR3 consists of 14 residues.

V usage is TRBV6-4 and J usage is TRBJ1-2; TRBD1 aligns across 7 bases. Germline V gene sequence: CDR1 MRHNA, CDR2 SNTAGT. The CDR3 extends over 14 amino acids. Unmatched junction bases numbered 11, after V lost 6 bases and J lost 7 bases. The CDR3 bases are TGTGCCAGCAGGGTTACAGGGGCAATCGGTGGCTACACCTTC. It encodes CASRVTGAIGGYTF.

This chain's CDR3 is CASSDIKTAPGGTDTQYF. CDR3 nucleotide sequence: TGTGCCAGCAGTGACATAAAGACCGCCCCGGGGGGCACAGATACGCAGTATTTT. The chain carries TRBV6-1 and TRBJ2-3; possible D gene TRBD2, 6 bases. The CDR3 has 18 residues. V gave up 3 bases and J gave up 1 base, with 20 bases separating them. CDR1 is MNHNS and CDR2 is SASEGT in the germline V gene.

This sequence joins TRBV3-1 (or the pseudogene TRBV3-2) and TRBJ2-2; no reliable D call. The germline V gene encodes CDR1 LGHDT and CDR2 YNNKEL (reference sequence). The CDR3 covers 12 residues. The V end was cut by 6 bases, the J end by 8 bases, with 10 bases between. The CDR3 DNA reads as TGTGCCAGCAGTCCGGTTGCGGGGGAGCTGTTTTTT. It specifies CASSPVAGELFF.

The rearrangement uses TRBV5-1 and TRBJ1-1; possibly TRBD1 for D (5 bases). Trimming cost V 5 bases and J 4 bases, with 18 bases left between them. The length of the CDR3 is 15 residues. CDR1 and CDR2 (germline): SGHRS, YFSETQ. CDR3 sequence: CASSRGATLSTEAFF. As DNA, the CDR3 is TGCGCCAGCAGTAGGGGTGCAACGTTGAGCACTGAAGCTTTCTTT.

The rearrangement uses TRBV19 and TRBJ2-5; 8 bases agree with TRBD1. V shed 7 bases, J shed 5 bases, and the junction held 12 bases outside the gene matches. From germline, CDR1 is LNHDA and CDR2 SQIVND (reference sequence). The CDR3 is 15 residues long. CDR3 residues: CASNKGQGGAETQYF. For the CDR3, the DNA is TGTGCCAGTAACAAAGGACAGGGCGGCGCGGAGACCCAGTACTTC.

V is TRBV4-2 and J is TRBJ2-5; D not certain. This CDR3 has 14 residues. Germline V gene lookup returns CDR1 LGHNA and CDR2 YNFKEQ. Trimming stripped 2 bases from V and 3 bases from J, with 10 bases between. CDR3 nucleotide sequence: TGTGCCAGCAGCCAAAGCTTTCGAAAAGAGACCCAGTACTTC. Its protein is CASSQSFRKETQYF.

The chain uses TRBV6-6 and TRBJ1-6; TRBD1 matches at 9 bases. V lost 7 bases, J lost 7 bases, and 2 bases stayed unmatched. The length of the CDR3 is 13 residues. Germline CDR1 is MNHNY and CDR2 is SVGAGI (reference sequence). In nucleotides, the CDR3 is TGTGCCAGCACGGGACAGGGAAATTCACCCCTCCACTTT. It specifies CASTGQGNSPLHF.

The CDR3 coding sequence is TGTGCCAGTAGTATTCGGTCGGTTAACTATGGCTACACCTTC. As protein: CASSIRSVNYGYTF. The chain employs TRBV19 and TRBJ1-2, with D unclear. This CDR3 comprises 14 residues. The germline V gene encodes CDR1 LNHDA and CDR2 SQIVND (reference sequence). V lost 3 bases to trimming and J lost 1 base, with 9 bases between them. Full variable domain (missing parts from reference TRBV19 and TRBJ1-2): DGGITQSPKYLFRKEGQNVTLSCEQNLNHDAMYWYRQDPGQGLRLIYYSQIVNDFQKGDIAEGYSVSREKKESFPLTVTSAQKNPTAFYLCASSIRSVNYGYTFGSGTRLTVV.

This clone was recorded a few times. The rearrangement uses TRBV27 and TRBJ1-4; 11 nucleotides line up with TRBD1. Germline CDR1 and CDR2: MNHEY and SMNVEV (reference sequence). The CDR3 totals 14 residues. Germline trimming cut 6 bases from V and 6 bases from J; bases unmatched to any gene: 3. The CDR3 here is CASRADRGHEKLFF. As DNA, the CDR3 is TGTGCCAGCAGAGCGGACAGGGGGCATGAAAAACTGTTTTTT.

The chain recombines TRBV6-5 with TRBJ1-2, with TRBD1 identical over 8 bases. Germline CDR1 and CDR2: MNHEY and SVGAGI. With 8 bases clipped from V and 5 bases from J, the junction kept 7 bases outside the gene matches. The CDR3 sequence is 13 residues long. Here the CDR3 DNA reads TGTGCCAGCGGGTGGACAGGGTCTTATGGCTACACCTTC. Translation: CASGWTGSYGYTF.

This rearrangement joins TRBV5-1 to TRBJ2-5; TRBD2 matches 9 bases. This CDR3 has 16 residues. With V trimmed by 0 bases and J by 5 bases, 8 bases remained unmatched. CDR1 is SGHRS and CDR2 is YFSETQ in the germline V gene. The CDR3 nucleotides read TGCGCCAGCAGCTTGGATGTAGCGGGGGCTGTCGAGACCCAGTACTTC. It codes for CASSLDVAGAVETQYF.

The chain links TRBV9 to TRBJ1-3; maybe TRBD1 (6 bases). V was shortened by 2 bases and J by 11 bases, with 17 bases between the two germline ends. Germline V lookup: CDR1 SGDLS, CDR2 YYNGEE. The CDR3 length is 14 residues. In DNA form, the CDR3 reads TGTGCCAGCAGCGTGAAGGTCAGGGGCGCAGCCATATATTTT. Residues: CASSVKVRGAAIYF.

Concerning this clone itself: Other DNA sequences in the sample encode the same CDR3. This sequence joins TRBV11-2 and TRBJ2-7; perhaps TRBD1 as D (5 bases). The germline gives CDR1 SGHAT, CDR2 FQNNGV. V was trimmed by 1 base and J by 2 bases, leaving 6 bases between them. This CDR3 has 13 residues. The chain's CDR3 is CASSLGQTYEQYF. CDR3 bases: TGTGCCAGCAGCTTAGGACAGACCTACGAGCAGTACTTC.

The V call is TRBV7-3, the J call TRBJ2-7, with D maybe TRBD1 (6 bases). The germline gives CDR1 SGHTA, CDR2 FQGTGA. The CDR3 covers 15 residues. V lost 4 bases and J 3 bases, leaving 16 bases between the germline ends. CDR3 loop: CASSSPQGEGYEQYF. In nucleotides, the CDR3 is TGTGCCAGCAGCTCGCCACAGGGAGAGGGCTACGAGCAGTACTTC.

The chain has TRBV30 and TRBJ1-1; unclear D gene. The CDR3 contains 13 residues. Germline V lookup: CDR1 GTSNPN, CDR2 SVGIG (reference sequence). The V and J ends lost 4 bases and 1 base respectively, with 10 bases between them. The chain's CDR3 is CAWTHRANTEAFF. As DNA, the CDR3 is TGTGCCTGGACCCACAGAGCGAACACTGAAGCTTTCTTT. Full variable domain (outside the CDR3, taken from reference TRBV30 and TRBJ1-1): SQTIHQWPATLVQPVGSPLSLECTVEGTSNPNLYWYRQAAGRGLQLLFYSVGIGQISSEVPQNLSASRPQDRQFILSSKKLLLSDSGFYLCAWTHRANTEAFFGQGTRLTVV.

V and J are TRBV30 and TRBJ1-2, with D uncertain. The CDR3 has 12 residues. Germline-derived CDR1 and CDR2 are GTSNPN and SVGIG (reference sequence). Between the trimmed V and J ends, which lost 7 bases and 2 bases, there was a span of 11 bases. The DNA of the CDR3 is TGTGCCTACCGGGAACCCAACTATGGCTACACCTTC. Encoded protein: CAYREPNYGYTF. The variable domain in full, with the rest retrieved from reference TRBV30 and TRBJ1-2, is SQTIHQWPATLVQPVGSPLSLECTVEGTSNPNLYWYRQAAGRGLQLLFYSVGIGQISSEVPQNLSASRPQDRQFILSSKKLLLSDSGFYLCAYREPNYGYTFGSGTRLTVV.

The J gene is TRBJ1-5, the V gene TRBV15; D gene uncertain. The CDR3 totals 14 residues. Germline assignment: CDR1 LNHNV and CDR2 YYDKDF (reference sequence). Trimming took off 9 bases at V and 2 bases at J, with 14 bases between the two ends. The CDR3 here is CATKSQRGNQPQHF. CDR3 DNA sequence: TGTGCCACAAAGTCCCAGAGGGGCAATCAGCCCCAGCATTTT. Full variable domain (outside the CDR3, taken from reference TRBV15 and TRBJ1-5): DAMVIQNPRYQVTQFGKPVTLSCSQTLNHNVMYWYQQKSSQAPKLLFHYYDKDFNNEADTPDNFQSRRPNTSFCFLDIRSPGLGDTAMYLCATKSQRGNQPQHFGDGTRLSIL.

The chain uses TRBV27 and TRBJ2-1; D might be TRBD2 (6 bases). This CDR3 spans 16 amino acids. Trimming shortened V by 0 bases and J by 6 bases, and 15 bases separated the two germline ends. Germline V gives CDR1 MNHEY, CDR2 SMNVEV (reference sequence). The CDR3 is CASSLSGGGRRNEQFF. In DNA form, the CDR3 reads TGTGCCAGCAGTTTATCGGGGGGAGGCCGACGCAATGAGCAGTTCTTC.

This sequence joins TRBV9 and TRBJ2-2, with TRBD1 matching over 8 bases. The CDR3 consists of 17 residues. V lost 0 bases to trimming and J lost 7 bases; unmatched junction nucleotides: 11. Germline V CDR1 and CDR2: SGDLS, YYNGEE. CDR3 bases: TGTGCCAGCAGCGTAGAATCGGGGACAGGTTGGAACGGGGAGCTGTTTTTT. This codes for CASSVESGTGWNGELFF.

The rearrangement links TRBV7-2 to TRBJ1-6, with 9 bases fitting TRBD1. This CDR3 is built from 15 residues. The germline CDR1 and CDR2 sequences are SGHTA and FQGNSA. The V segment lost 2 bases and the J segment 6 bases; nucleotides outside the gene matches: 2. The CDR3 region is CASSLWGQGNSPLHF. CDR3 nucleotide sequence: TGTGCCAGCAGCTTATGGGGACAGGGTAATTCACCCCTCCACTTT.